This TCR beta chain was observed in a study of cytomegalovirus exposure and HLA in healthy donors. The CDR3 loop spans 14 amino acids. The V end was cut by 0 bases, the J end by 5 bases, with 8 bases between. CDR1 MGHRA and CDR2 YSYEKL come from the germline V gene. Broader study findings: As confirmed in vitro, a few CMV-associated chains were specific for CMV antigens.

Concerning this clone: The target antigen is unknown.

Both 60 Vbeta primers and 13 Jbeta primers went into the PCR. Some clones are missing from TCRdb's copy, which holds only in-frame ones; the method was immunoSEQ multiplex PCR. The sample has 150,000 to 200,000 clones; 84% are singletons. Sequenced sample: PBMCs. The receptor comes from a boy younger than 10 in good health and CMV-seronegative. The chain links TRBV4-1 to TRBJ2-1, with no clear D. The DNA for the CDR3 is TGCGCCAGCAGCCAAGATCGGAGTGACAATGAGCAGTTCTTC. Residues: CASSQDRSDNEQFF.